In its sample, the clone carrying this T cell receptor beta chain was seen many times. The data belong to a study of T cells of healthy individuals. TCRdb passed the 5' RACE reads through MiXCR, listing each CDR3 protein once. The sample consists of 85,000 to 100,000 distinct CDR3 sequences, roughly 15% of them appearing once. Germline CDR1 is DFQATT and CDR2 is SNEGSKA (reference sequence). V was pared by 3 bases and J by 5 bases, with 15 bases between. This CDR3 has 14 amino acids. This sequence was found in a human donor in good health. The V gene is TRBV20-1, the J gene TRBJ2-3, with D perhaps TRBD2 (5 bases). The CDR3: CSARSLADLDTQYF. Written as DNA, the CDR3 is TGCAGTGCTAGGTCCCTAGCAGATTTAGATACGCAGTATTTT.